The 26 T cell receptor beta chains reported below all come from one sample, sequenced in a study of blood T cell repertoires in COVID-19. Data came from immunoSEQ multiplex PCR; TCRdb stores just in-frame clones and leaves some out. The data show 250,000 or so clones, roughly 86% seen once. Sequencing was performed on PBMCs or T cells enriched from blood (not recorded which). All receptors derive from a woman between 18 and 29 years old who had recovered from COVID-19.

The chain joins TRBV11-2 to TRBJ2-3, with 12 bases fitting TRBD2. V lost 1 base to trimming and J lost 6 bases; unmatched junction nucleotides: 11. The CDR3 has 18 amino acids. Per germline, CDR1 SGHAT and CDR2 FQNNGV. Here the CDR3 reads CASSLVGGTSGFGDTQYF. Here the CDR3 DNA reads TGTGCCAGCAGCTTAGTTGGGGGGACTAGCGGGTTTGGGGATACGCAGTATTTT.

The chain joins TRBV5-1 to TRBJ1-2, with 8 bases lining up with TRBD1. The V gene's germline CDR1 is SGHRS and CDR2 YFSETQ. V lost 4 bases and J lost 7; bases outside the gene matches: 6. There are 13 residues in the CDR3. The CDR3 protein is CASSVDRVAGYTF. The CDR3 DNA reads as TGCGCCAGCAGCGTGGACAGGGTTGCTGGCTACACCTTC.

This sequence joins TRBV12-3 or TRBV12-4 and TRBJ2-2; D not certain. Trimming took off 4 bases at V and 7 bases at J, with 4 bases between the two ends. The CDR3 runs 11 residues. CDR3 protein: CASSYSGELFF. CDR3 sequence (DNA): TGTGCCAGCAGTTACAGCGGGGAGCTGTTTTTT.

This chain uses TRBV12-2 with TRBJ2-7; the DNA was not used to check the table's D call, TRBD2. TRBV12-2 is a documented pseudogene. The CDR3 has 14 amino acids. CDR3 DNA: TGTGCAAGTCGCTGTAGCGGGAGCTTATGGGAGCAGTACTTC. Translated, it gives CASRCSGSLWEQYF.

The chain joins TRBV4-3 to TRBJ1-2; perhaps TRBD1 as D (6 bases). In germline, CDR1 is LGHNA, CDR2 YSLEER. Deletions cut 4 bases from V and 4 bases from J, with 22 bases between. The CDR3 extends over 17 amino acids. CDR3 sequence (DNA): TGCGCCAGCAGCCGACAGACCGGACAGTCTCAGCTCTATGGCTACACCTTC. Translating gives CASSRQTGQSQLYGYTF.

The rearrangement uses TRBV7-2 and TRBJ2-3; D possibly corresponds to TRBD2 (5 bases). V lost 0 bases and J 4 bases, leaving 11 bases between the germline ends. This CDR3 contains 15 residues. CDR1 is SGHTA, CDR2 FQGNSA, per germline. In DNA, the CDR3 is TGTGCCAGCAGCTTAGCTCTCGGACTGGCAGATACGCAGTATTTT. It is translated as CASSLALGLADTQYF.

J is TRBJ2-5 and V is TRBV4-3; a possible D gene is TRBD1 (7 bases). CDR1 and CDR2 from the germline V gene are LGHNA and YSLEER. Trimming removed 1 base from V and 5 bases from J, with 14 bases in between. This CDR3 contains 15 residues. CDR3 sequence: CASSQGGTEGETQYF. The DNA of the CDR3 is TGCGCCAGCAGCCAAGGCGGGACAGAGGGGGAGACCCAGTACTTC.

This chain connects TRBV10-2 to TRBJ1-2, with D possibly being TRBD1 (5 bases). The CDR3 runs to 15 residues. Per germline, CDR1 WSHSY and CDR2 SAAADI. The V end lost 5 bases, the J end lost 2 bases, and 15 bases lay between the germline ends. CDR3 region: CASSSPDSGNYGYTF. The CDR3 DNA is TGCGCCAGCAGTTCCCCTGACAGTGGAAACTATGGCTACACCTTC.

The gene calls are TRBV10-3 and TRBJ2-2, with 9 bases matching TRBD2. V trimming: 5 bases; J trimming: 7 bases; junction bases outside the gene matches: 14. CDR3 size: 17 residues. The germline gives CDR1 ENHRY, CDR2 SYGVKD. The CDR3 nucleotides read TGTGCCATCAGTCCTAGGGTAGCGGGGGATCCGAGCGGGGAGCTGTTTTTT. This codes for CAISPRVAGDPSGELFF.

The chain has TRBV19 and TRBJ1-5; D might be TRBD1 (6 bases). Germline assignment: CDR1 LNHDA and CDR2 SQIVND (reference sequence). The V gene lost 3 bases and the J gene lost 9 bases, with 18 bases spanning the gap. This CDR3 comprises 15 residues. CDR3 DNA: TGTGCCAGTAGTATCGCAGGACAGAGCCAAAGGCCCCAGCATTTT. Its protein product is CASSIAGQSQRPQHF.

This clone showed up just a few times. The chain couples TRBV5-1 to TRBJ2-7; D gene ambiguous. CDR1 is SGHRS and CDR2 is YFSETQ in the germline V gene. CDR3 length: 21 amino acids. Trimming took off 1 base at V and 7 bases at J, with 36 bases between the two ends. The CDR3 nucleotides are TGCGCCAGCAGCTTGAGTTCCGACCGTGAGCTACTCCTCCCCAAAACGCGGGAGCAGTACTTC. Protein: CASSLSSDRELLLPKTREQYF.

The gene calls are TRBV5-4 and TRBJ1-2, with D possibly TRBD1 on 5 matching bases. This CDR3 contains 17 residues. The germline V and J ends were trimmed by 5 bases and 2 bases, with 22 bases remaining between them. Germline CDR1 is SGHNT and CDR2 is YYREEE (reference sequence). CDR3 sequence (DNA): TGTGCCAGCAGGGTCGGGTCGACAGCTTCTTTAAACTATGGCTACACCTTC. Encoded protein: CASRVGSTASLNYGYTF.

This clone was found once. The rearrangement joins TRBV27 to TRBJ2-7; possible D gene TRBD2, 5 bases. Germline V gives CDR1 MNHEY, CDR2 SMNVEV (reference sequence). The ends were cut back, 4 bases at V and 0 bases at J, with 13 bases in the middle. The CDR3 consists of 15 residues. CDR3 sequence: CASSSRRGISYEQYF. The CDR3 nucleotides are TGTGCCAGCAGTTCCCGACGGGGTATCTCCTACGAGCAGTACTTC.

This clone was detected only a few times. This chain joins TRBV21-1 and TRBJ1-5. TRBV21-1 counts as a pseudogene. The CDR3 sequence is 11 residues long. CDR3 region: CASSLDQPQHF. The CDR3 coding sequence is TGTGCCAGCAGCCTTGATCAGCCCCAGCATTTT.

The gene calls are TRBV19 and TRBJ1-2, with a possible D match to TRBD1 (5 bases). This CDR3 spans 16 amino acids. Looked up from germline, CDR1 is LNHDA and CDR2 is SQIVND (reference sequence). V lost 0 bases and J lost 1, with 12 bases in between. The CDR3 nucleotides read TGTGCCAGTAGTATAGACTCCGACAGAGTTAACTATGGCTACACCTTC. It yields the protein CASSIDSDRVNYGYTF.

This chain uses TRBV5-1 with TRBJ2-1; 9 nucleotides align to TRBD2. V shed 3 bases and J 0 bases; nucleotides not matched to a gene: 10. Germline assignment: CDR1 SGHRS and CDR2 YFSETQ. The CDR3 runs 18 residues. CDR3 loop: CASSWTSIAGVSYNEQFF. CDR3 nucleotides: TGCGCCAGCAGCTGGACAAGTATAGCGGGGGTCTCCTACAATGAGCAGTTCTTC. The full variable domain, with the rest looked up from reference TRBV5-1 and TRBJ2-1, is KAGVTQTPRYLIKTRGQQVTLSCSPISGHRSVSWYQQTPGQGLQFLFEYFSETQRNKGNFPGRFSGRQFSNSRSEMNVSTLELGDSALYLCASSWTSIAGVSYNEQFFGPGTRLTVL.

The CDR3 sequence: CASSIPENTIYF. The CDR3 nucleotides read TGTGCCAGTAGTATACCAGAAAACACCATATATTTT. V is TRBV19 and J is TRBJ1-3; unclear D gene. V lost 2 bases to trimming and J lost 6 bases, with 5 bases between them. Germline loops: CDR1 LNHDA, CDR2 SQIVND (reference sequence). CDR3 length: 12 amino acids.

The chain joins TRBV3-1 (or the pseudogene TRBV3-2) to TRBJ2-7; TRBD1 aligns across 11 bases. This CDR3 has 16 residues. Germline V CDR1 and CDR2: LGHDT, YNNKEL (reference sequence). Germline trimming cut 3 bases from V and 5 bases from J; bases unmatched to any gene: 9. The CDR3 DNA reads TGTGCCAGCAGCCAGTCTCCGGGACAGGGGGAAGACGAGCAGTACTTC. Protein product: CASSQSPGQGEDEQYF.

V gene TRBV11-3 combines with J gene TRBJ1-5; no clear D. Trimming cost V 8 bases and J 4 bases, with 21 bases left between them. Germline values: CDR1 SGHNT, CDR2 YENEEA. The CDR3 length is 16 residues. The CDR3, as DNA: TGTGCCAGCGCCTCGGGGAGCGTGATTCGGAATCAGCCCCAGCATTTT. Translation: CASASGSVIRNQPQHF.

The rearrangement joins TRBV28 to TRBJ1-2; perhaps TRBD1 as D (6 bases). With 4 bases removed from V and 1 base from J, the gap between germline ends came to 16 bases. The CDR3 loop spans 16 amino acids. Germline CDR1 is MDHEN and CDR2 is SYDVKM. The CDR3 nucleotides read TGTGCCAGCAGTTCATACAGGGTTTTTAGTAACTATGGCTACACCTTC. This translates into CASSSYRVFSNYGYTF.

The V call is TRBV5-1, the J call TRBJ2-7; D remains ambiguous. The germline gives CDR1 SGHRS, CDR2 YFSETQ. The CDR3 is 11 amino acids. The V gene lost 2 bases and the J gene lost 6 bases, with 6 bases spanning the gap. The CDR3: CASSLAGEQYF. The CDR3 region has the DNA TGCGCCAGCAGCTTAGCCGGCGAGCAGTACTTC.

The chain carries TRBV27 and TRBJ2-3; 11 bases align to TRBD2. The V segment lost 6 bases and the J segment 6 bases; nucleotides outside the gene matches: 8. The CDR3 is made up of 15 amino acids. CDR1 is MNHEY, CDR2 SMNVEV, per germline (reference sequence). CDR3 in amino acids: CASSHYSGGADTQYF. CDR3 bases: TGTGCCAGCAGCCACTATAGCGGGGGGGCTGATACGCAGTATTTT.

The rearrangement joins TRBV6-5 to TRBJ2-1, with 8 bases that match TRBD2. The V gene's germline CDR1 is MNHEY and CDR2 SVGAGI. The CDR3 consists of 16 residues. J was trimmed by 4 bases and V by 1 base; bases with no gene match: 6. The CDR3 DNA follows: TGTGCCAGCAGTTACTTTCGCGGGGGGACGTACAATGAGCAGTTCTTC. Protein sequence: CASSYFRGGTYNEQFF.

There are a few counts of this clone. V usage is TRBV5-1 and J usage is TRBJ1-6, with D maybe TRBD1 (5 bases). Germline V gene lookup returns CDR1 SGHRS and CDR2 YFSETQ. The CDR3 length is 15 residues. Trimming took off 1 base at V and 7 bases at J, with 12 bases between the two ends. The CDR3 reads CASSLRGGKNSPLHF. The CDR3 bases are TGCGCCAGCAGCTTGAGGGGCGGGAAGAATTCACCCCTCCACTTT.

V and J are TRBV5-4 and TRBJ2-1; 9 bases line up with TRBD1. Germline V gives CDR1 SGHNT, CDR2 YYREEE (reference sequence). CDR3 size: 14 residues. V lost 4 bases to trimming and J lost 8 bases; unmatched junction nucleotides: 7. This chain's CDR3 is CASSRGTGGDEQFF. In DNA form, the CDR3 reads TGTGCCAGCAGCCGCGGCACAGGGGGCGATGAGCAGTTCTTC.

The V call is TRBV7-9, the J call TRBJ2-3; 11 nucleotides line up with TRBD2. The V gene's germline CDR1 is SEHNR and CDR2 FQNEAQ (reference sequence). Trimming at V came to 1 base and at J to 3 bases, leaving 3 bases not matched to a gene. This CDR3 is 16 amino acids long. This chain's CDR3 is CASSLEGTSGTDTQYF. Here the CDR3 DNA reads TGTGCCAGCAGCTTAGAGGGGACTAGCGGTACAGATACGCAGTATTTT.